The text below deals with one TCR beta chain. Study processing details: Nucleated cell number was recorded as an estimate derived from reference gene primer amplification. Measured with immunoSEQ multiplex PCR; TCRdb has only the in-frame clones, and not every one. From that table come the V and J calls and clone size; the DNA was used to work out D and trimming. The profile shows under 130,000 clones, 85% of them singletons. The sample is drawn from a study of blood T cell repertoires in COVID-19. Study-wide background: Samples of COVID-19 (acute and convalescent) were obtained from the United States, Italy and Spain. T cells, B-cell-depleted T cells, or PBMCs provided the cDNA or gDNA that served as material.

CDR3 length: 15 amino acids. The germline V gene has CDR1 MDHEN and CDR2 SYDVKM. V lost 5 bases, J lost 6 bases, and 20 bases lay in between. Sequencing was performed on peripheral blood. The TCR originated in a human donor in a cohort sampled during active COVID-19. The V call is TRBV28, the J call TRBJ2-7, with TRBD1 as a possible D gene (6 bases). The DNA for the CDR3 is TGTGCCAGCAGTGCGCACAACAACAGGGTATTCGAGCAGTACTTC. Translation gives CASSAHNNRVFEQYF. Complete variable domain (other parts from reference TRBV28 and TRBJ2-7): DVKVTQSSRYLVKRTGEKVFLECVQDMDHENMFWYRQDPGLGLRLIYFSYDVKMKEKGDIPEGYSVSREKKERFSLILESASTNQTSMYLCASSAHNNRVFEQYFGPGTRLTVT.